A single sample is the source of the 24 T cell receptor beta chains below, sequenced in a study of control samples from healthy donors and cancer patients. Here immunoSEQ multiplex PCR was the method, and the copy in TCRdb shows in-frame clones only, minus some. Of approximately 94,000 clones in the sample, over 75% were seen once. Sequencing was carried out using blood. These receptors were collected from a woman aged 50 to 60 in good health.

The chain is built from TRBV27 and TRBJ1-1; D is perhaps TRBD1 (5 bases). Trimming took 3 bases from V and 0 from J, leaving 29 bases between them. CDR1 is MNHEY and CDR2 is SMNVEV in the germline V gene (reference sequence). The CDR3 extends over 21 amino acids. The CDR3 bases are TGTGCCAGCAGTTTTCGGCGGCGGGGCCTCATCACTAAAGTTATGAACACTGAAGCTTTCTTT. Translation gives CASSFRRRGLITKVMNTEAFF.

The rearrangement uses TRBV7-3 and TRBJ2-1; possible D gene TRBD2, 5 bases. The germline V gene has CDR1 SGHTA and CDR2 FQGTGA. The CDR3 is 12 residues long. The germline V and J ends were trimmed by 5 bases and 10 bases, with 12 bases remaining between them. The CDR3 is CASSGEFREQFF. The CDR3 DNA follows: TGTGCCAGCAGCGGGGAGTTTCGCGAGCAGTTCTTC.

The rearrangement links TRBV6-2 or TRBV6-3 to TRBJ2-7; 10 bases agree with TRBD1. The CDR3 extends over 14 amino acids. Germline V gene lookup returns CDR1 MNHEY and CDR2 SVGEGT. After removal of 2 bases from V and 4 bases from J, the junction contained 2 bases not matched to a gene. The CDR3 reads CASSYPGQGYEQYV. CDR3 nucleotide sequence: TGTGCCAGCAGTTACCCGGGACAGGGGTACGAGCAGTACGTC.

The CDR3 here is CASSQTLPPNTEAFF. The CDR3 nucleotides are TGTGCCAGCAGCCAAACGCTTCCGCCGAACACTGAAGCTTTCTTT. The chain has TRBV3-1 (or the pseudogene TRBV3-2) and TRBJ1-1; D remains ambiguous. The CDR3 runs 15 residues. Per germline, CDR1 LGHDT and CDR2 YNNKEL (reference sequence). Deletions cut 2 bases from V and 1 base from J, with 11 bases between.

The chain links TRBV7-8 to TRBJ1-1; unclear D gene. From germline, CDR1 is SGHVS and CDR2 FQNEAQ. The V end was cut by 0 bases, the J end by 5 bases, with 16 bases between. This CDR3 contains 16 residues. The CDR3, as DNA: TGTGCCAGCAGCTTAGCCCAAGTCACGTCGAGGACTGAAGCTTTCTTT. Its protein product is CASSLAQVTSRTEAFF.

This chain uses TRBV14 with TRBJ2-2; D ambiguous. The CDR3 totals 14 residues. Germline V lookup: CDR1 SGHDN, CDR2 FVKESK. The germline V and J ends were trimmed by 7 bases and 3 bases, with 12 bases remaining between them. CDR3 amino acids: CASTGDIYTGELFF. The CDR3 DNA sequence: TGTGCCAGCACAGGAGACATCTACACCGGGGAGCTGTTTTTT. Full variable domain (remainder filled in from reference TRBV14 and TRBJ2-2): EAGVTQFPSHSVIEKGQTVTLRCDPISGHDNLYWYRRVMGKEIKFLLHFVKESKQDESGMPNNRFLAERTGGTYSTLKVQPAELEDSGVYFCASTGDIYTGELFFGEGSRLTVL.

The chain employs TRBV4-3 and TRBJ1-2; D is unresolved. V shed 1 base and J shed 4 bases, with 7 bases lying between them. Germline CDR1 is LGHNA and CDR2 is YSLEER. CDR3 size: 13 residues. The CDR3 here is CASSQGAGYGYTF. The CDR3 bases are TGCGCCAGCAGCCAAGGGGCAGGCTATGGCTACACCTTC.

V usage is TRBV27 and J usage is TRBJ2-2; the match to TRBD2 covers 8 bases. This CDR3 has 15 amino acids. Unmatched junction bases numbered 6, after V lost 5 bases and J lost 4 bases. The germline CDR1 and CDR2 sequences are MNHEY and SMNVEV (reference sequence). The CDR3 sequence: CASSPTSVITGELFF. CDR3 sequence (DNA): TGTGCCAGCAGTCCGACTAGCGTGATCACCGGGGAGCTGTTTTTT.

This clone was counted a few times. A junction boundary mismatches the germline segment, possibly from a read error. The genes are TRBV2 and TRBJ1-6, with D possibly matching TRBD1 (5 bases). The CDR3 extends over 15 amino acids. The germline V gene encodes CDR1 SNHLY and CDR2 FYNNEI. Here the CDR3 reads CASTEDSSYNSPLHF. The CDR3 DNA sequence: TGTGCCAGCACTGAAGACAGCTCCTATAATTCACCCCTCCACTTT.

V gene TRBV10-3 combines with J gene TRBJ2-7, with 12 bases that match TRBD2. Looked up from germline, CDR1 is ENHRY and CDR2 is SYGVKD. The ends lost 6 bases at V and 5 bases at J; junction bases unmatched: 8. The CDR3 extends over 15 amino acids. The CDR3 region has the DNA TGTGCCATCAGCTCTAGCGGGGGGGCGTCGGACGAGCAGTACTTC. Protein sequence: CAISSSGGASDEQYF.

This chain joins TRBV30 and TRBJ2-7; no clear D gene. Germline V gives CDR1 GTSNPN, CDR2 SVGIG (reference sequence). V lost 2 bases to trimming and J lost 5 bases, with 13 bases between them. The CDR3 is 13 amino acids. CDR3 bases: TGTGCCTGGAGTTTGTCTGGTTCCAACGAGCAGTACGTC. Residues: CAWSLSGSNEQYV.

The CDR3 DNA follows: TGTGCCAGCACCACGGGGGTTGGGAGCACTGAAGCTTTCTTT. Amino acids: CASTTGVGSTEAFF. The chain employs TRBV6-5 and TRBJ1-1; possible D gene TRBD1, 5 bases. V gave up 7 bases and J gave up 4 bases, with 16 bases separating them. The V gene's germline CDR1 is MNHEY and CDR2 SVGAGI. CDR3 size: 14 residues.

This rearrangement joins TRBV18 to TRBJ2-2; D remains ambiguous. Germline values: CDR1 KGHSH, CDR2 LQKENI. The CDR3 extends over 13 amino acids. The ends were cut back, 2 bases at V and 4 bases at J, with 5 bases in the middle. CDR3 residues: CASSPRTTGELFF. In nucleotides, the CDR3 is TGTGCCAGCTCACCAAGGACCACCGGGGAGCTGTTTTTT.

The chain couples TRBV11-2 to TRBJ2-2; D remains unclear. Germline V lookup: CDR1 SGHAT, CDR2 FQNNGV. The V gene lost 2 bases and the J gene lost 3 bases, with 16 bases spanning the gap. This CDR3 is built from 17 residues. The CDR3 bases are TGTGCCAGCAGCTTAAGTCGATCCCACGGAGACACCGGGGAGCTGTTTTTT. Protein product: CASSLSRSHGDTGELFF.

CDR3 in amino acids: CASSVVPEPKSTGELFF. In nucleotides, the CDR3 is TGTGCCAGCAGCGTAGTCCCGGAGCCTAAAAGCACCGGGGAGCTGTTTTTT. This chain uses TRBV9 with TRBJ2-2; unclear D gene. The germline V gene encodes CDR1 SGDLS and CDR2 YYNGEE. Trimming cost V 0 bases and J 4 bases, with 16 bases left between them. The CDR3 has 17 amino acids.

The chain joins TRBV19 to TRBJ1-5; D is uncertain. This CDR3 is built from 13 residues. Germline CDR1 reads LNHDA; CDR2 reads SQIVND (reference sequence). The ends were cut back, 5 bases at V and 5 bases at J, with 10 bases in the middle. Here the CDR3 DNA reads TGTGCCAGTAGTTTGGCAAGGGATCAGCCCCAGCATTTT. It translates to CASSLARDQPQHF.

In this sample, this clone turned up once. J is TRBJ1-5 and V is TRBV7-8, with D tentatively TRBD1 (5 bases). This CDR3 comprises 16 residues. V was shortened by 6 bases and J by 1 base, with 16 bases between the two germline ends. Looked up from germline, CDR1 is SGHVS and CDR2 is FQNEAQ. CDR3 region: CASSQPRGRSNQPQHF. DNA of the CDR3: TGTGCCAGCAGTCAGCCAAGGGGTAGGAGCAATCAGCCCCAGCATTTT.

This sequence joins TRBV5-1 and TRBJ2-5; D remains unclear. Trimming removed 1 base at V and 2 bases at J, with 12 bases between. CDR1 is SGHRS, CDR2 YFSETQ, per germline. The CDR3 runs to 15 residues. The CDR3 region is CASSLLGGPQETQYF. CDR3 bases: TGCGCCAGCAGCTTGTTGGGCGGTCCTCAAGAGACCCAGTACTTC.

The genes are TRBV30 and TRBJ2-3; no definite D call. Germline assignment: CDR1 GTSNPN and CDR2 SVGIG (reference sequence). CDR3 length equals 16 residues. V was cut by 2 bases and J by 3 bases, with 18 bases left in between. The CDR3 region has the DNA TGTGCCTGGAGTTTCACGACTCCCATTCGAACAGATACGCAGTATTTT. This gives the protein CAWSFTTPIRTDTQYF.

The rearrangement joins TRBV18 to TRBJ2-1; no clear D. Germline CDR1 is KGHSH and CDR2 is LQKENI. The V end lost 3 bases, the J end lost 6 bases, and 9 bases lay between the germline ends. CDR3 size: 13 residues. The CDR3, as DNA: TGTGCCAGCTCACCTGAGATCCTCAATGAGCAGTTCTTC. Its protein is CASSPEILNEQFF.

This clone was counted between two and nine times. This chain joins TRBV19 and TRBJ1-2; D unclear. CDR1 is LNHDA, CDR2 SQIVND, per germline (reference sequence). The CDR3 length is 11 residues. The V end was cut by 4 bases, the J end by 8 bases, with 8 bases between. The CDR3 loop is CASSNVGGYTF. CDR3 in DNA: TGTGCCAGTAGTAATGTAGGCGGCTACACCTTC.

The rearrangement links TRBV4-1 to TRBJ2-3; D unresolved. The CDR3 runs 15 residues. The V end lost 0 bases, the J end lost 0 bases, and 7 bases lay between the germline ends. Germline CDR1 reads MGHRA; CDR2 reads YSYEKL. DNA of the CDR3: TGCGCCAGCAGCCAAGAACCCTTGAGCACAGATACGCAGTATTTT. It yields the protein CASSQEPLSTDTQYF.

CDR3 DNA: TGTGCCAGTACTCCTCCGGGCCGCTCTGGAAACACCATATATTTT. Translating it yields CASTPPGRSGNTIYF. The chain employs TRBV19 and TRBJ1-3; D uncertain. The germline V and J ends were trimmed by 7 bases and 0 bases, with 13 bases remaining between them. CDR3 length equals 15 residues. Per the germline V gene, CDR1 is LNHDA and CDR2 is SQIVND (reference sequence). The variable domain in full, with the rest retrieved from reference TRBV19 and TRBJ1-3, is DGGITQSPKYLFRKEGQNVTLSCEQNLNHDAMYWYRQDPGQGLRLIYYSQIVNDFQKGDIAEGYSVSREKKESFPLTVTSAQKNPTAFYLCASTPPGRSGNTIYFGEGSWLTVV.

This clone showed up just once. The same CDR3 can be traced to other DNA sequences in this sample. The chain has TRBV11-1 and TRBJ2-1; D gene ambiguous. Germline assignment: CDR1 SGHAT and CDR2 FQDESV (reference sequence). Trimming took 5 bases from V and 5 from J, leaving 19 bases between them. The CDR3 is 16 residues long. DNA for the CDR3: TGTGCCAGCAGCCCCCGGCCCGGAACTGGGAACAATGAGCAGTTCTTC. Translating it yields CASSPRPGTGNNEQFF.